The rows below give T cell receptor beta chains drawn from one sample of a study of naive and memory T cell subsets. One entry per CDR3 protein results from TCRdb running MiXCR on the UMI-ligation and nested PCR reads. The table shows approximately 140,000 distinct CDR3 sequences, with about a fifth occurring only once. Sequencing used naive CD8+ T cells from blood. These receptor sequences come from a human donor in good health. The CDR3 runs from the conserved cysteine through the conserved F or W. D genes are given only for firm matches. Some rows have no size entry. The others give once, few or many, or a class for an expanded clone.

clone size | D gene | J gene | V gene | CDR3 DNA | CDR3 protein
. | . | TRBJ2-7 | TRBV11-2 | TGTGCCAGCAGTCAGAACAGGATATACGAGCAGTACTTC | CASSQNRIYEQYF
. | . | TRBJ2-1 | TRBV2 | TGTGCCAGCGACGAGGGTCTAAGCTCCTACAATGAGCAGTTCTTC | CASDEGLSSYNEQFF
few | TRBD2 | TRBJ2-3 | TRBV9 | TGTGCCAGCAGCGGGCTAGCGGGAGGGGGTAGCACAGATACGCAGTATTTT | CASSGLAGGGSTDTQYF
. | . | TRBJ2-1 | TRBV19 | TGTGCCAGTAGTATCCAGGACAGCTACAATGAGCAGTTCTTC | CASSIQDSYNEQFF
few | . | TRBJ2-7 | TRBV28 | TGTGCCAGCAGTGACGGGAGACAGACGGAGCAGTACTTC | CASSDGRQTEQYF
. | . | TRBJ1-1 | TRBV5-4 | TGTGCCACCTTCGCAGGGAACACTGAAGCTTTCTTT | CATFAGNTEAFF
. | . | TRBJ2-1 | TRBV29-1 | TGCAGCGTTGAAGATTTGGGGGGGCACATTGATGAGCAGTTCTTC | CSVEDLGGHIDEQFF
few | . | TRBJ2-3 | TRBV4-1 | TGCGCCAGCAGCCACGAGGCCACCGGGGGATTAGATACGCAGTATTTT | CASSHEATGGLDTQYF
many | . | TRBJ2-1 | TRBV27 | TGTGCCAGCAGTGTCGGACAGATCTCCTACAATGAGCAGTTCTTC | CASSVGQISYNEQFF
. | . | TRBJ1-5 | TRBV28 | TGTGCCAGCAGTTTTCCCTCAGTCAGCAATCAGCCCCAGCATTTT | CASSFPSVSNQPQHF
few | . | TRBJ1-1 | TRBV20-1 | TGCAGTGCTAGAGATTACCCTTTGAACACTGAAGCTTTCTTT | CSARDYPLNTEAFF
. | . | TRBJ2-7 | TRBV7-2 | TGTGCCAGCAGCCTAAGAGATAGCGGCCTGTTCCACGAGCAGTACTTC | CASSLRDSGLFHEQYF
many | . | TRBJ2-7 | TRBV20-1 | TGCAGTGCTAGAGACACTGAGGGGAATTACGAGCAGTACTTC | CSARDTEGNYEQYF
many | . | TRBJ2-3 | TRBV6-5 | TGTGCCAGCAGTTACTCCCACCGGCCTTACCCTCCGACATTTCCAGACAGCACAGATACGCAGTATTTT | CASSYSHRPYPPTFPDSTDTQYF
. | TRBD1 | TRBJ2-7 | TRBV10-1 | TGCGCCAGCAGTGACGGGACAGGGGGCTCCTACGAGCAGTACTTC | CASSDGTGGSYEQYF
few | . | TRBJ2-3 | TRBV5-1 | TGCGCCAGCAGCTTGGACCCCTTTTTGGGTCCTCTCACAGATACGCAGTATTTT | CASSLDPFLGPLTDTQYF
few | TRBD1 | TRBJ2-7 | TRBV5-1 | TGCGCCAGCAGCAGCCCGGGGACAGGGAATAGCGAGCAGTACTTC | CASSSPGTGNSEQYF
few | . | TRBJ2-1 | TRBV12-3/TRBV12-4 | TGTGCCAGCCGACCTCAGGATGGGGGACGGTTGTACAATGAGCAGTTCTTC | CASRPQDGGRLYNEQFF
. | . | TRBJ2-7 | TRBV4-1 | TGCGCCAGCAGCCACCCTCCCACAGGGTTGGAGGAGCAGTACTTC | CASSHPPTGLEEQYF
. | . | TRBJ2-2 | TRBV4-1 | TGCGCCAGCAGCCAAGAACGTTGGGGCAGCACCGGGGAGCTGTTTTTT | CASSQERWGSTGELFF
few | . | TRBJ2-7 | TRBV27 | TGTGCCAGCAGTTTTGAGGAAAGGAGCTCCTACGAGCAGTACTTC | CASSFEERSSYEQYF
. | TRBD2 | TRBJ2-1 | TRBV2 | TGTGCCAGCAGTGATCTGGGGGGGGGCTCCTACAATGAGCAGTTCTTC | CASSDLGGGSYNEQFF
few | TRBD1 | TRBJ1-5 | TRBV5-1 | TGCGCCAGCAGTGATGGACAGGGGAATCAGCCCCAGCATTTT | CASSDGQGNQPQHF
. | TRBD1 | TRBJ1-1 | TRBV18 | TGTGCCAGCTCACCGGCGGCAGGGGGCACTGAAGCTTTCTTT | CASSPAAGGTEAFF
few | . | TRBJ1-1 | TRBV29-1 | TGCAGCGTTGTATCCGGGTATGACACTGAAGCTTTCTTT | CSVVSGYDTEAFF
. | . | TRBJ2-3 | TRBV7-2 | TGTGCCAGCAGCTTAGAAGGGGGAGGAGATACGCAGTATTTT | CASSLEGGGDTQYF
. | TRBD1 | TRBJ1-1 | TRBV27 | TGTGCCAGCAGTTTTTCCGGGACAGTTGGTGAAGCTTTCTTT | CASSFSGTVGEAFF
. | . | TRBJ2-7 | TRBV7-9 | TGTGCCAGCAGTGACATCGCCTACGAGCAGTACTTC | CASSDIAYEQYF
few | . | TRBJ2-5 | TRBV29-1 | TGCAGCGTTGAAGAGGGCCCAGAATTCCCAGAGACCCAGTACTTC | CSVEEGPEFPETQYF
few | . | TRBJ2-2 | TRBV27 | TGTGCCAGCAGTTTACAGGATCTAACCGGGGAGCTGTTTTTT | CASSLQDLTGELFF
. | . | TRBJ1-2 | TRBV12-3/TRBV12-4 | TGTGCCAGCAGTTCTTGGGGGTCATATGGCTACACCTTC | CASSSWGSYGYTF
few | . | TRBJ2-7 | TRBV28 | TGTGCCAGCAGTTTTCTCCGCGACACGGGGTACGAGCAGTACTTC | CASSFLRDTGYEQYF
. | TRBD1 | TRBJ2-1 | TRBV9 | TGTGCCAGCAGCGGACAGGGGGCTGGCTCCTACAATGAGCAGTTCTTC | CASSGQGAGSYNEQFF
. | . | TRBJ2-2 | TRBV12-3/TRBV12-4 | TGTGCCAGCGGGTCCGGAGGAATCGGGACCGGGGAGCTGTTTTTT | CASGSGGIGTGELFF
. | . | TRBJ2-3 | TRBV28 | TGTGCCAGCAGTACTGAGGGCAGGAGCACAGATACGCAGTATTTT | CASSTEGRSTDTQYF
. | . | TRBJ2-7 | TRBV19 | TGTGCCAGTAGTGAGGGGTGGCACTACGAGCAGTACTTC | CASSEGWHYEQYF
. | . | TRBJ2-2 | TRBV7-9 | TGTGCCAGCAGCTTCCCTCTGACGGGGGCCGGGGACACCGGGGAGCTGTTTTTT | CASSFPLTGAGDTGELFF
. | . | TRBJ1-1 | TRBV2 | TGTGCCAGCAGTGATGGCAGGGAGATACCTGAAGCTTTCTTT | CASSDGREIPEAFF
few | TRBD2 | TRBJ2-5 | TRBV7-6 | TGTGCCAGCAGCTTAGAGCGACTAGCGGGAGAGACCCAGTACTTC | CASSLERLAGETQYF
. | . | TRBJ2-3 | TRBV27 | TGTGCCACGGGACTTACTTACACAGATACGCAGTATTTT | CATGLTYTDTQYF
. | . | TRBJ2-5 | TRBV20-1 | TGCAGTGCCCTCCCGGGGACTGGGGAAGAGACCCAGTACTTC | CSALPGTGEETQYF
few | TRBD1 | TRBJ1-4 | TRBV27 | TGTGCCAGCAGTCCTCTTGGGACAGGCAACGAAAAACTGTTTTTT | CASSPLGTGNEKLFF
. | TRBD1 | TRBJ1-2 | TRBV12-5 | TGTGCTAGTGCCCTAGCCGGGACAGGCTGGTCCAACTATGGCTACACCTTC | CASALAGTGWSNYGYTF
few | TRBD1 | TRBJ1-5 | TRBV28 | TGTGCCAGCAGGAATAATCAGGGGGTCGGGCAGCCCCAGCATTTT | CASRNNQGVGQPQHF
. | . | TRBJ1-2 | TRBV29-1 | TGCAGCGTTCCGGGGGCGCATGGCTACACCTTC | CSVPGAHGYTF
many | . | TRBJ1-1 | TRBV30 | TGTGCCTGGAGTACGAACACTGAAGCTTTCTTT | CAWSTNTEAFF
. | . | TRBJ1-6 | TRBV19 | TGTGCCAGTAGTTTATGGACCTCAGGGAATTCACCCCTCCACTTT | CASSLWTSGNSPLHF
few | . | TRBJ2-7 | TRBV4-1 | TGCGCCAGCAGCCAAGTGGCCGTGGAAACCTACGAGCAGTACTTC | CASSQVAVETYEQYF
few | . | TRBJ2-7 | TRBV11-2 | TGTGCCAGCAGCTTAGTTCGGGGCGGCCGCTACGAGCAGTACTTC | CASSLVRGGRYEQYF
few | . | TRBJ2-7 | TRBV5-6 | TGTGCCAGCAGCTCCGCAGGGACCTCCTACGAGCAGTACTTC | CASSSAGTSYEQYF
. | TRBD2 | TRBJ2-1 | TRBV4-1 | TGCGCCAGCAGTTCCACGGGAGGGGGAAACAATGAGCAGTTCTTC | CASSSTGGGNNEQFF
. | . | TRBJ2-1 | TRBV24-1 | TGTGCCACCAGTGACCTTTCCAATGAGCAGTTCTTC | CATSDLSNEQFF
. | TRBD2 | TRBJ2-1 | TRBV28 | TGTGCCAGCAGTTTTGCGGGAGTGTACAATGAGCAGTTCTTC | CASSFAGVYNEQFF
few | . | TRBJ1-2 | TRBV25-1 | TGTGCCAGCAGTCCTTACTTGGGAGGAGGCTACACCTTC | CASSPYLGGGYTF
few | . | TRBJ1-1 | TRBV4-1 | TGCGCCAGCAGCCAAGATCCGGCGGGGGTAGACACTGAAGCTTTCTTT | CASSQDPAGVDTEAFF
. | TRBD2 | TRBJ2-7 | TRBV27 | TGTGCCAGCAGTTTATTAGCGGGAGGGCCGGTCGAGCAGTACTTC | CASSLLAGGPVEQYF